This T cell receptor beta chain was captured in a study of beta chain features in type 1 diabetes. Isolation of CD4+ naive, central memory, regulatory and stem cell-like memory cells was achieved by sorting via CD45RO/CCR7/CD25/CD127/CD95/CD27. Regarding the study as a whole: Shorter TCRB CDR3s, moderately but significantly so, marked every one of the four CD4+ subsets in Type 1 diabetes patients. PCR might favor shorter templates, but any such skew would affect patients and controls equally. Patients' naive, central memory and regulatory TCRB repertoires appeared more alike than those of healthy donors.

This clone occurred a few times. Its antigen remains unidentified. V shed 3 bases, J shed 3 bases, and the junction held 6 bases outside the gene matches. In germline, CDR1 is ENHRY, CDR2 SYGVKD. This CDR3 is built from 15 residues. The sequenced template was cDNA made from the entire isolated RNA. Only in-frame clones appear in the TCRdb table, and some are missing; sequencing was by immunoSEQ multiplex PCR. The profile shows about 110,000 clones, 40% of them singletons. The specimen was stem cell memory CD4+ T cells from blood. The chain carries TRBV10-3 and TRBJ2-3, with 7 bases aligning to TRBD2. This receptor was taken from a woman between 18 and 29 years old in good health. As DNA, the CDR3 is TGTGCCATCAGTGAAGGACTAGTTGGGACAGATACGCAGTATTTT. It codes for CAISEGLVGTDTQYF.